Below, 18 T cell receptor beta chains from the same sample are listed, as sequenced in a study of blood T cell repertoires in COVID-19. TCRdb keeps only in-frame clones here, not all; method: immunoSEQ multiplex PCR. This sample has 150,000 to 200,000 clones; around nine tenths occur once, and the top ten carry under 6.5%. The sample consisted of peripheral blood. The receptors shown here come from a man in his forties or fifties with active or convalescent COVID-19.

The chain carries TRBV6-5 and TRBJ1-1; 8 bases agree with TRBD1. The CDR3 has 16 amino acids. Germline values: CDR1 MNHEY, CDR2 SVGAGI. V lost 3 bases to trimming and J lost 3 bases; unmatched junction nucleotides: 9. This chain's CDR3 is CASSYGTGGAYTEAFF. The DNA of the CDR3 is TGTGCCAGCAGTTATGGGACAGGAGGGGCGTACACTGAAGCTTTCTTT.

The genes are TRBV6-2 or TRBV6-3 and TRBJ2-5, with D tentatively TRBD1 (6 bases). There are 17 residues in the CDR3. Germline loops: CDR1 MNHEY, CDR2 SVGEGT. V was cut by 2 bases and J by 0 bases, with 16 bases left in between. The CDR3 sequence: CASSYDRDNVYQETQYF. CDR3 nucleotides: TGTGCCAGCAGTTACGACCGGGACAACGTGTACCAAGAGACCCAGTACTTC.

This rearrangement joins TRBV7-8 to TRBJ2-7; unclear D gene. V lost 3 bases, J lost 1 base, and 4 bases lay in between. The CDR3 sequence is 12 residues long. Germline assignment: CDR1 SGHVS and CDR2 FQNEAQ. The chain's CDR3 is CASSFMSYEQYF. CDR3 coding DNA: TGTGCCAGCAGCTTTATGTCCTACGAGCAGTACTTC.

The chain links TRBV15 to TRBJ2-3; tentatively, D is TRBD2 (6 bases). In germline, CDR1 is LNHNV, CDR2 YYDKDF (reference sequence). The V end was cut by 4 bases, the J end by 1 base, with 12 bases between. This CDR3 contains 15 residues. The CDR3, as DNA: TGTGCCACCAGCATGGGGGGTAGCGGCACAGATACGCAGTATTTT. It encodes CATSMGGSGTDTQYF.

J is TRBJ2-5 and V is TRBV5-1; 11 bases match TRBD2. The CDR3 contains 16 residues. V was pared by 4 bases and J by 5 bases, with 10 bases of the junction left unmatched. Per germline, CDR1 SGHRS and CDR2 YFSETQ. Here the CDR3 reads CASSNSGRAGSETQYF. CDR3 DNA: TGCGCCAGCAGCAATAGCGGGAGGGCCGGCTCTGAGACCCAGTACTTC.

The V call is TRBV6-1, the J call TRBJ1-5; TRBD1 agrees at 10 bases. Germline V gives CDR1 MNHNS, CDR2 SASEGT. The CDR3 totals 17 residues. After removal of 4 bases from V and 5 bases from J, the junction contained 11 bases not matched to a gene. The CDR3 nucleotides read TGTGCCAGCAGTGGGGGACCCGGGACAGGGGTACATCAGCCCCAGCATTTT. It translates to CASSGGPGTGVHQPQHF.

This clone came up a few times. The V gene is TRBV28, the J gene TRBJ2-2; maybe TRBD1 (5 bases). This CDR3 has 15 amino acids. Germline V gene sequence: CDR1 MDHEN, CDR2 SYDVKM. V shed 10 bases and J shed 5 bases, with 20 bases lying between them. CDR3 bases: TGTGCCACCGCTCGCCGGGCAGGGAATACCGGGGAGCTGTTTTTT. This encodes CATARRAGNTGELFF.

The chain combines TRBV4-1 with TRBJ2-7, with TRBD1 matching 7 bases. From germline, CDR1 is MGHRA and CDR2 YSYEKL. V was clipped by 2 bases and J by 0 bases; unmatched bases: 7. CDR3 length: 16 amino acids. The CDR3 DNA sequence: TGCGCCAGCAGCCAACTTCCGGGACAGAGCTCCTACGAGCAGTACTTC. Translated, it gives CASSQLPGQSSYEQYF.

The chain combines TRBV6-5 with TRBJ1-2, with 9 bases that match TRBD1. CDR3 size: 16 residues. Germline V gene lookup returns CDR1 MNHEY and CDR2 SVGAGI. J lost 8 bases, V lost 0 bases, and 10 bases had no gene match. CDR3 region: CASSYSIGTGLRGYTF. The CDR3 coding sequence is TGTGCCAGCAGTTACTCAATCGGGACAGGGCTTCGGGGCTACACCTTC.

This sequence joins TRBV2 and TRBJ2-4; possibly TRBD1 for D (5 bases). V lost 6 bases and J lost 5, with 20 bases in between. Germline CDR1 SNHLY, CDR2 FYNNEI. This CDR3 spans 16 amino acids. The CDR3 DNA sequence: TGTGCCAGCAGAGGGGCGACAGTTGGTTTCGAAAACATTCAGTACTTC. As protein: CASRGATVGFENIQYF.

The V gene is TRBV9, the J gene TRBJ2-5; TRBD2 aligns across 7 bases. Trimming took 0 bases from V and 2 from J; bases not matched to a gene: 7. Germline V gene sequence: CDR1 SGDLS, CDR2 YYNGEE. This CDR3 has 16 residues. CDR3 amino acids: CASSVGGREGQETQYF. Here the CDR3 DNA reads TGTGCCAGCAGCGTAGGTGGGAGGGAAGGTCAAGAGACCCAGTACTTC.

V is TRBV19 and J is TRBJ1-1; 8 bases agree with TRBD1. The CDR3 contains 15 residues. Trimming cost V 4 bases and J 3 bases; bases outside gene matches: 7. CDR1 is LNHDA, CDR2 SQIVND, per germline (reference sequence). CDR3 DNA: TGTGCCAGTAGTACAACAGACAGGGGTTACACTGAAGCTTTCTTT. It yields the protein CASSTTDRGYTEAFF.

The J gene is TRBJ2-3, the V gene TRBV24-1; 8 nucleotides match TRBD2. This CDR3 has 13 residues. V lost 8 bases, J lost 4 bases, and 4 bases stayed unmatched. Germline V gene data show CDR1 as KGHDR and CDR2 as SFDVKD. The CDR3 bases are TGTGCCACCACAGCGGGAGTCGCAGATACGCAGTATTTT. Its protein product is CATTAGVADTQYF.

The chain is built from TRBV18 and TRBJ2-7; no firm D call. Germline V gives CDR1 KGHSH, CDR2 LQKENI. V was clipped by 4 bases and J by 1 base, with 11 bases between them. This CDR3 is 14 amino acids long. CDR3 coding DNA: TGTGCCAGCTCACGTGACTTAAATTCCTACGAGCAGTACTTC. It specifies CASSRDLNSYEQYF.

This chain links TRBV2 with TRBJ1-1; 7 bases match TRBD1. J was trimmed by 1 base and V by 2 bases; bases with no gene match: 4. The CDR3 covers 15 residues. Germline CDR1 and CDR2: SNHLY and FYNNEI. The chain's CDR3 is CASSEKGAPNTEAFF. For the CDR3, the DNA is TGTGCCAGCAGTGAAAAGGGGGCGCCGAACACTGAAGCTTTCTTT.

As DNA, the CDR3 is TGTGCCAGCAGCCCAATCGCTGCGACAGGGGGCTACGAGCAGTACTTC. Residues: CASSPIAATGGYEQYF. J is TRBJ2-7 and V is TRBV7-2; 9 bases fit TRBD1. The CDR3 totals 16 residues. After removal of 5 bases from V and 3 bases from J, the junction contained 11 bases not matched to a gene. In germline, CDR1 is SGHTA, CDR2 FQGNSA.

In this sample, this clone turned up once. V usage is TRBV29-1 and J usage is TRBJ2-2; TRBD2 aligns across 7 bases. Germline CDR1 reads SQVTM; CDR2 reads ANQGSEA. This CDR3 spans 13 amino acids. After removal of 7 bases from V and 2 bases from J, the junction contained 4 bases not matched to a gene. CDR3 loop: CSGGTINTGELFF. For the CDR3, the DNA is TGCAGCGGGGGGACTATAAACACCGGGGAGCTGTTTTTT.

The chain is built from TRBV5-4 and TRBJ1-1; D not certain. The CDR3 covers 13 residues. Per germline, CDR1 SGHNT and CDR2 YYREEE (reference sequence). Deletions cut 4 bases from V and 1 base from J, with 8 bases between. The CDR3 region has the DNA TGTGCCAGCAGCCTACAGTCGAACACTGAAGCTTTCTTT. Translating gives CASSLQSNTEAFF.